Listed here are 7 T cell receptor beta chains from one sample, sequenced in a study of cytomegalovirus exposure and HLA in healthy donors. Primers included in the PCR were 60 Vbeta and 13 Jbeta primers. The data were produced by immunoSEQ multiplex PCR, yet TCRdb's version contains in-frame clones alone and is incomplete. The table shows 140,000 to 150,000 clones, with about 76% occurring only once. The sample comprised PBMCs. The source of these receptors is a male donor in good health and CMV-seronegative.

CDR3 sequence: CASSKQGVDTEAFF. In DNA form, the CDR3 reads TGTGCCAGCAGCAAACAGGGGGTGGACACTGAAGCTTTCTTT. The chain couples TRBV7-9 to TRBJ1-1; TRBD1 matches 8 bases. This CDR3 region has 14 residues. V lost 5 bases, J lost 3 bases, and 5 bases stayed unmatched. CDR1 SEHNR and CDR2 FQNEAQ come from the germline V gene (reference sequence).

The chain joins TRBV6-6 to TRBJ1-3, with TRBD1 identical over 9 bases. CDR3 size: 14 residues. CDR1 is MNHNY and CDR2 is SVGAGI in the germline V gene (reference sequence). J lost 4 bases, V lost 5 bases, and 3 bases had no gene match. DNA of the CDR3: TGTGCCAGCAGTATTGGGACAGGGGGAAACACCATATATTTT. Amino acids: CASSIGTGGNTIYF.

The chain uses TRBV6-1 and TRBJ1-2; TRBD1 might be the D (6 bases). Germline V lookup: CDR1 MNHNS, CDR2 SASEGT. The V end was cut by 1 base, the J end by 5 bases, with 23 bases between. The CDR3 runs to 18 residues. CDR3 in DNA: TGTGCCAGCAGTGAAGAAAACCCGAGGGGACACGGACGGTATGGCTACACCTTC. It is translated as CASSEENPRGHGRYGYTF.

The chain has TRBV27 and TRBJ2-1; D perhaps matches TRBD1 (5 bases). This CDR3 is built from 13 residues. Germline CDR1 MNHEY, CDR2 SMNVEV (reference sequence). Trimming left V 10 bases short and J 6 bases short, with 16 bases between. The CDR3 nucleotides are TGTGCCACCACTTTTGGGGCTTTCAATGAGCAGTTCTTC. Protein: CATTFGAFNEQFF.

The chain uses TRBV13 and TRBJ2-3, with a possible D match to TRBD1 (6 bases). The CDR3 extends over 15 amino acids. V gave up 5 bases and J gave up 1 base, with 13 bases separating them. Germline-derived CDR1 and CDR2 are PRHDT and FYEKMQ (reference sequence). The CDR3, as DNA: TGTGCCAGCAGCATACCAGGGGACGGCACAGATACGCAGTATTTT. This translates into CASSIPGDGTDTQYF.

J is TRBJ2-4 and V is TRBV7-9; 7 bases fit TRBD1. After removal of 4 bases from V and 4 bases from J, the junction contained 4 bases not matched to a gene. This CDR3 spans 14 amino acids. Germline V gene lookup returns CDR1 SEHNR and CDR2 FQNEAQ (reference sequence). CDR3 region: CASSWDSGKNIQYF. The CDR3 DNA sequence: TGTGCCAGCAGCTGGGACAGTGGAAAAAACATTCAGTACTTC.

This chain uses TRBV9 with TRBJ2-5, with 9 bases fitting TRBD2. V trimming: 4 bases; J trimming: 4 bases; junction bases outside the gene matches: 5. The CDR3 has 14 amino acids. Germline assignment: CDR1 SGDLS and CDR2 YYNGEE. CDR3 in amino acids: CASSPAGGTETQYF. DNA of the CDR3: TGTGCCAGCAGCCCCGCGGGGGGGACAGAGACCCAGTACTTC.